The entry that follows covers one T cell receptor (beta chain) sequence. The antigen remains undetermined. PRAID combined immunodeficiency and autoinflammation. The sample is drawn from a study of stem cell transplantation in POMP-related autoinflammatory disease. The study, taken as a whole, reports: PRAID patients trended toward lower TRB diversity and higher clonality in all analyzed T-cell subsets.

Sequencing used immunoSEQ multiplex PCR; TCRdb keeps in-frame clones, though not all of them. The table includes some 68,000 clones, approximately 91% detected once. This CDR3 region has 18 residues. Trimming removed 5 bases from V and 3 bases from J, with 26 bases in between. From germline, CDR1 is SGHAT and CDR2 FQNNGV. The receptor was derived from a human patient with POMP-related autoinflammation and immune dysregulation (PRAID). The graft donor may be the source of some T cells. The source was CD4+ T cells from PBMCs, collected after stem cell transplantation. The chain carries TRBV11-2 and TRBJ2-7; D is possibly TRBD1 or TRBD2 (5 bases each). The CDR3 DNA reads as TGTGCCAGCAGCCAGTACCCAACCCAGGGCCCCCGGGGCTACGAGCAGTACTTC. Translating gives CASSQYPTQGPRGYEQYF.